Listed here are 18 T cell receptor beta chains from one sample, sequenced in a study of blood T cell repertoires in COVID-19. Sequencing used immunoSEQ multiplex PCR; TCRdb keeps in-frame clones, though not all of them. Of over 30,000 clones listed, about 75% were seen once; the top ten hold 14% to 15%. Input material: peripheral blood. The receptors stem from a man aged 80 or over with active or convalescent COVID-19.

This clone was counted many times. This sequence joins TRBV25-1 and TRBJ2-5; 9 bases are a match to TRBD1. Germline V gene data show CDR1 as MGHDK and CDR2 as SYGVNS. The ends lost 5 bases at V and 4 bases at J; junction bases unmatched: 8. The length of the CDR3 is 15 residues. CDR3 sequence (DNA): TGTGCCAGCAGTCCACGGGACAGGGTGCTAGAGACCCAGTACTTC. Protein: CASSPRDRVLETQYF.

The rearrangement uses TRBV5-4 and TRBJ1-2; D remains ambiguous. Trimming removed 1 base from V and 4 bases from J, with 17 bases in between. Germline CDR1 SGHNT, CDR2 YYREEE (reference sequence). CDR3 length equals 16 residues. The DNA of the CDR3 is TGTGCCAGCAGCTTGCTCTCGGTACAGTTTACCTATGGCTACACCTTC. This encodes CASSLLSVQFTYGYTF.

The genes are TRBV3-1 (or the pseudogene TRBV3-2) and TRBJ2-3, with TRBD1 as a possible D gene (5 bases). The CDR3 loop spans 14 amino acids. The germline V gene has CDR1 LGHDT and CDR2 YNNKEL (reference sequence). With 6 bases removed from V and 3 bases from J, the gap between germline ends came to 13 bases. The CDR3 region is CASSQGSLTDTQYF. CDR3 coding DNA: TGTGCCAGCAGTCAGGGTTCACTTACAGATACGCAGTATTTT.

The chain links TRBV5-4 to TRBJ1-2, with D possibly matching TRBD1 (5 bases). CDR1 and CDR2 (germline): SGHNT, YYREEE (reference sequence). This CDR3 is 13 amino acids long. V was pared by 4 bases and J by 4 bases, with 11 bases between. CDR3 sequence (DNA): TGTGCCAGCAGCGGTCAGGGCCCCTATGGCTACACCTTC. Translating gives CASSGQGPYGYTF.

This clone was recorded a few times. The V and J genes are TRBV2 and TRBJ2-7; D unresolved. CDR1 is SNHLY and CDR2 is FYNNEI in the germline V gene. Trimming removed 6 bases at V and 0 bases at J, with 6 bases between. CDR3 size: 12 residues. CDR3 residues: CASSTDSYEQYF. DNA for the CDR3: TGTGCCAGCAGCACAGACTCCTACGAGCAGTACTTC.

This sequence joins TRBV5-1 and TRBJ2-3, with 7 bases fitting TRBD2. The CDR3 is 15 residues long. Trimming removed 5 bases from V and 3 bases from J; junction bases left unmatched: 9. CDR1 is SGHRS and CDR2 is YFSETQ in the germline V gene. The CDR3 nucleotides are TGCGCCAGCAGGTCACGAGTGGGGGGGACAGATACGCAGTATTTT. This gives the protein CASRSRVGGTDTQYF.

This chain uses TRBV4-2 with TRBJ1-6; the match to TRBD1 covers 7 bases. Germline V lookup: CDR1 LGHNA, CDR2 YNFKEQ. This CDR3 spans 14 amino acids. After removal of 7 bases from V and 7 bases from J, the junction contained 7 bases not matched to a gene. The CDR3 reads CASKETGKNSPLHF. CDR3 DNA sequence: TGTGCCAGCAAGGAGACAGGGAAAAATTCACCCCTCCACTTT.

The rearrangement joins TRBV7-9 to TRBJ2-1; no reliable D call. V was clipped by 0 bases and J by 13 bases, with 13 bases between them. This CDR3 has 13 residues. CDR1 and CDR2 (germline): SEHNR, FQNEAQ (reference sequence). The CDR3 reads CASSLAQDSRQFF. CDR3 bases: TGTGCCAGCAGCTTAGCGCAAGACTCGAGACAGTTCTTC. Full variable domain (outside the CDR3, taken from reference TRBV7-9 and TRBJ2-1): DTGVSQNPRHKITKRGQNVTFRCDPISEHNRLYWYRQTLGQGPEFLTYFQNEAQLEKSRLLSDRFSAERPKGSFSTLEIQRTEQGDSAMYLCASSLAQDSRQFFGPGTRLTVL.

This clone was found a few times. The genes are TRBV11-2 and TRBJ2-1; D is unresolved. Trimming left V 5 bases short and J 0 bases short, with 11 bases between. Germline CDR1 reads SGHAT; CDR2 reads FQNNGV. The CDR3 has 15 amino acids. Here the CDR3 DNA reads TGTGCCAGCAGCCCCCAGACAAGCTCCTACAATGAGCAGTTCTTC. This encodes CASSPQTSSYNEQFF.

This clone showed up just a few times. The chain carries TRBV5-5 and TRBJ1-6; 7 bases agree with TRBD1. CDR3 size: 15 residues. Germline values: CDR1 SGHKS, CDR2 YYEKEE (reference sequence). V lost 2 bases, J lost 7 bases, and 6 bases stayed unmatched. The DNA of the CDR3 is TGTGCCAGCAGCTTAGAGGACAGGCGGAATTCACCCCTCCACTTT. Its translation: CASSLEDRRNSPLHF.

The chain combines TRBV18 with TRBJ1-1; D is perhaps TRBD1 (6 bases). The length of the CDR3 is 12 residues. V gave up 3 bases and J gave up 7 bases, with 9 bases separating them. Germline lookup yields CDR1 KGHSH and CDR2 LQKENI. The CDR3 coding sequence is TGTGCCAGCTCACCTAGGACAGATGAAGCTTTCTTT. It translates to CASSPRTDEAFF.

This chain's CDR3 is CASSESGQFHPGEQFF. In DNA form, the CDR3 reads TGTGCCAGCAGCGAAAGTGGGCAGTTCCATCCTGGTGAGCAGTTCTTC. The V gene is TRBV3-1 (or the pseudogene TRBV3-2), the J gene TRBJ2-1; the D is unclear. V dropped 5 bases and J dropped 9 bases, with 23 bases sitting between them. This CDR3 spans 16 amino acids. Germline V CDR1 and CDR2: LGHDT, YNNKEL (reference sequence).

The CDR3 DNA reads TGTGCCAGCAGTGCAAGCAGGGTTTTTGACACCGGGGAGCTGTTTTTT. Translating it yields CASSASRVFDTGELFF. V and J are TRBV2 and TRBJ2-2, with a possible D match to TRBD1 (5 bases). The length of the CDR3 is 16 residues. Trimming shortened V by 4 bases and J by 3 bases, and 15 bases separated the two germline ends. Germline V gene sequence: CDR1 SNHLY, CDR2 FYNNEI.

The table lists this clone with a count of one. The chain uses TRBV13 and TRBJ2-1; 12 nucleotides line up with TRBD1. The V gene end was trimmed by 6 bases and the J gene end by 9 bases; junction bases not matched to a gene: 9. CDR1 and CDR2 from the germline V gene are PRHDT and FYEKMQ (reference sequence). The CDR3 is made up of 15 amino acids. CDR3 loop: CASRYPGQGAREQFF. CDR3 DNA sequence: TGTGCCAGCAGATATCCGGGACAGGGGGCCCGTGAGCAGTTCTTC.

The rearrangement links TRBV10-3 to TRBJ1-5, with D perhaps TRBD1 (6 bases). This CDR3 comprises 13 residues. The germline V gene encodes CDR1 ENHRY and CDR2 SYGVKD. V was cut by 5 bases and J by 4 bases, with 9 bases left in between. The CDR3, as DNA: TGTGCCATCAGTCCAGGGGAAAATCAGCCCCAGCATTTT. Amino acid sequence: CAISPGENQPQHF.

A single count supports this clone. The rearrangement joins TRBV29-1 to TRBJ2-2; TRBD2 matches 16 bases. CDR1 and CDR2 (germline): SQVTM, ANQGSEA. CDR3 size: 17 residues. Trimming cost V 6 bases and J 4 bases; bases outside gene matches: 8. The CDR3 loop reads CSVVPGTSGRGTGELFF. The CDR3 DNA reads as TGCAGCGTAGTTCCAGGGACTAGCGGGAGGGGCACCGGGGAGCTGTTTTTT.

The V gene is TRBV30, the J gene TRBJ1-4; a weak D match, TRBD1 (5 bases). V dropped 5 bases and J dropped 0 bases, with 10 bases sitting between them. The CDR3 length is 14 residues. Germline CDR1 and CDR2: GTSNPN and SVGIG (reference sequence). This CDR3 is CAWAGLATNEKLFF. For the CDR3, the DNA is TGTGCCTGGGCAGGGCTTGCAACTAATGAAAAACTGTTTTTT.

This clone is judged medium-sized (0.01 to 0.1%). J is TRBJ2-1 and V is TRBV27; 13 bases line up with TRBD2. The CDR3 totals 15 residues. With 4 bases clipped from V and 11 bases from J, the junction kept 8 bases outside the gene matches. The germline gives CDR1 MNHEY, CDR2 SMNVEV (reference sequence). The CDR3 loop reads CASSSPGLAGNKQFF. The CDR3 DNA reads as TGTGCCAGCAGTTCCCCGGGACTAGCGGGAAACAAGCAGTTCTTC.